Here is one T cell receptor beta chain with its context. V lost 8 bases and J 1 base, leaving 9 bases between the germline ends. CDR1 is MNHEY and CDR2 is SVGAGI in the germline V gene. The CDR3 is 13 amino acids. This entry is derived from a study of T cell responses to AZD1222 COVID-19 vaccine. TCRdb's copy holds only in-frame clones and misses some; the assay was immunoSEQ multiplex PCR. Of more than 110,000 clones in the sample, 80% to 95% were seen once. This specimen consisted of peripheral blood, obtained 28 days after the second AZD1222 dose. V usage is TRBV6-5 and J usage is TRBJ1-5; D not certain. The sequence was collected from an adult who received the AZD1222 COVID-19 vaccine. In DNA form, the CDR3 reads TGTGCCAGCCGGGGAAGCAGCAATCAGCCCCAGCATTTT. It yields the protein CASRGSSNQPQHF.